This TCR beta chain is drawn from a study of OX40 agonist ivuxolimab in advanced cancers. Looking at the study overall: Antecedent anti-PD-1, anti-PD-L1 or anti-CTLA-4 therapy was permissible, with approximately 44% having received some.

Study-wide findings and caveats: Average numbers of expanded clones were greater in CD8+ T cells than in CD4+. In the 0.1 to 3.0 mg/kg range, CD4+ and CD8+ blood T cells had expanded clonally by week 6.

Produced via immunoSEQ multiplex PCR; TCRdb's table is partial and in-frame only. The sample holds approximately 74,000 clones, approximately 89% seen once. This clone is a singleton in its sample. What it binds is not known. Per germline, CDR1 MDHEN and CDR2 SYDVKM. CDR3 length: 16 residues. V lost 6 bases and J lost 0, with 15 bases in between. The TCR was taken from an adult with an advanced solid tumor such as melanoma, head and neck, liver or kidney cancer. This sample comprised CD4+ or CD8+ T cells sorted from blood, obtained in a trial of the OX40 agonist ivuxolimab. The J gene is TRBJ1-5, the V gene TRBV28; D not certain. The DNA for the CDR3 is TGTGCCAGCAGGCCACTGAGGACCTATAGCAATCAGCCCCAGCATTTT. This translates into CASRPLRTYSNQPQHF.